The 9 T cell receptor beta chains below come from one sample, sequenced in a study of neurological immune-mediated disorders. In TCRdb, the 5' RACE reads were re-called with MiXCR into one record per CDR3 protein. The table shows 18,000 or so distinct CDR3 sequences, with under 35% occurring only once. The sequencing sample was made of PBMCs. All receptors come from a man in his forties or fifties with HTLV-1-associated myelopathy (HAM/TSP).

This clonotype was seen repeatedly, ten times or more. This sequence joins TRBV20-1 and TRBJ1-5; the D is unclear. The V gene's germline CDR1 is DFQATT and CDR2 SNEGSKA (reference sequence). The CDR3 covers 12 residues. The V end lost 2 bases, the J end lost 4 bases, and 6 bases lay between the germline ends. CDR3 sequence: CSARLGNQPQHF. In DNA form, the CDR3 reads TGCAGTGCTAGATTGGGAAATCAGCCCCAGCATTTT.

This clonotype appeared many times. Written as DNA, the CDR3 is TGCAGTGCTAGTATTCTGGGCGGCCTCTCTGGGGCCAACGTCCTGACTTTC. This sequence encodes CSASILGGLSGANVLTF. V gene TRBV20-1 combines with J gene TRBJ2-6, with no clear D. V was cut by 3 bases and J by 0 bases, with 15 bases left in between. The length of the CDR3 is 17 residues. Germline values: CDR1 DFQATT, CDR2 SNEGSKA (reference sequence).

This clonotype was counted many times. The gene calls are TRBV7-3 and TRBJ2-1, with D perhaps matching TRBD2 (6 bases). Germline CDR1 and CDR2: SGHTA and FQGTGA. This CDR3 comprises 14 residues. Trimming removed 6 bases at V and 9 bases at J, with 18 bases between. Here the CDR3 DNA reads TGTGCCAGCAGTTCTCAGACTGGGGGGAGTGAGCAGTTCTTC. Translated, it gives CASSSQTGGSEQFF.

In this sample, this clonotype turned up many times. J is TRBJ2-7 and V is TRBV3-1, with D perhaps TRBD1 (8 bases). Trimming removed 4 bases from V and 2 bases from J, with 18 bases in between. The CDR3 has 16 amino acids. Germline V gives CDR1 LGHDT, CDR2 YNNKEL (reference sequence). CDR3 amino acids: CASSPGRGTGPYEQYF. In nucleotides, the CDR3 is TGTGCCAGCAGCCCTGGGAGGGGGACAGGACCCTACGAGCAGTACTTC.

At least ten counts were recorded for this clonotype. V and J are TRBV20-1 and TRBJ1-3; D is undetermined. Germline V gene lookup returns CDR1 DFQATT and CDR2 SNEGSKA (reference sequence). The ends were cut back, 2 bases at V and 0 bases at J, with 8 bases in the middle. The CDR3 is 14 amino acids. CDR3 residues: CSARPASSGNTIYF. The CDR3 DNA sequence: TGCAGTGCTAGACCCGCGAGCTCTGGAAACACCATATATTTT.

This clonotype is medium-sized. This chain joins TRBV18 and TRBJ2-3; TRBD2 is a possible D gene (6 bases). The germline V gene has CDR1 KGHSH and CDR2 LQKENI. V was cut by 6 bases and J by 5 bases, with 15 bases left in between. CDR3 length: 14 amino acids. In DNA form, the CDR3 reads TGTGCCAGCTCTGCGGGGCTAGCTGGAGATACGCAGTATTTT. Translating it yields CASSAGLAGDTQYF.

The chain couples TRBV5-5 to TRBJ1-5, with 8 bases lining up with TRBD1. V lost 4 bases and J lost 12; bases outside the gene matches: 12. The CDR3 runs to 14 residues. Germline V lookup: CDR1 SGHKS, CDR2 YYEKEE (reference sequence). For the CDR3, the DNA is TGTGCCAGCAGCGAGGGGACAGGCCGGGGGGACCAGCATTTT. This codes for CASSEGTGRGDQHF.

This clonotype was observed a handful of times. This chain links TRBV29-1 with TRBJ1-2, with a tentative D call TRBD1 (5 bases). Per the germline V gene, CDR1 is SQVTM and CDR2 is ANQGSEA. The V gene lost 4 bases and the J gene lost 4 bases, with 10 bases spanning the gap. The CDR3 extends over 12 amino acids. The CDR3 sequence is CSVVGRAYGYTF. CDR3 coding DNA: TGCAGCGTTGTGGGCAGGGCCTATGGCTACACCTTC.

The sample holds a few counts of this clonotype. As DNA, the CDR3 is TGCGCCAGCAGCCAGGGGACAGGTCCACAAGAGACCCAGTACTTC. Its protein is CASSQGTGPQETQYF. This chain uses TRBV5-1 with TRBJ2-5, with 8 bases that match TRBD1. CDR1 and CDR2 (germline): SGHRS, YFSETQ. The V segment lost 4 bases and the J segment 2 bases; nucleotides outside the gene matches: 7. CDR3 size: 15 residues.